The present entry profiles one T cell receptor (beta chain) with its context. Its specificity is unknown. Each CDR3 protein is one row after TCRdb ran MiXCR on the 5' RACE reads. The sample has about 620,000 distinct CDR3 sequences; roughly 17% are singletons. Trimming took 6 bases from V and 5 from J, leaving 19 bases between them. Germline V gene sequence: CDR1 MNHEY, CDR2 SVGAGI. The CDR3 has 15 residues. This specimen belongs to a study of T-cell memory formation after mild COVID-19. General study results and limits: Later expanders leaned CD4+, whereas day 15 to 85 contracting clones were balanced CD4/CD8. Detection of some responders pre-infection suggested pre-existing cross-reactive memory T cells participated. Mainly CM and EM harbored the contracting CD4+ clones; mainly EMRA harbored the CD8+ ones.

The receptor was derived from an adult woman who had mild COVID-19 (a few samples of this study predate the infection). Cell type and time point are not known. The sequencing input was PBMCs or a T cell subset sorted from them (not recorded which). The chain recombines TRBV6-5 with TRBJ1-1; D is unresolved. CDR3 coding DNA: TGTGCCAGCAGGGCTAGATCGGGTGGTCGGACTGAAGCTTTCTTT. Protein product: CASRARSGGRTEAFF.